What follows describes a single T cell receptor beta chain. The data stem from a study of OX40 agonist ivuxolimab in advanced cancers. Assay: immunoSEQ multiplex PCR; the TCRdb copy retains only in-frame clones and omits some. The repertoire holds approximately 76,000 clones, with 70% to 90% as singletons. CDR1 and CDR2 from the germline V gene are SGHAT and FQNNGV. This CDR3 is 17 amino acids long. Trimming took off 2 bases at V and 7 bases at J, with 20 bases between the two ends. The J gene is TRBJ2-2, the V gene TRBV11-2; possible D gene TRBD1, 5 bases. The receptor's source is an adult with an advanced solid tumor such as melanoma, head and neck, liver or kidney cancer. This sample comprised CD4+ or CD8+ T cells sorted from blood, obtained in a trial of the OX40 agonist ivuxolimab. The chain's CDR3 is CASSLPSSADNGGELFF. CDR3 DNA sequence: TGTGCCAGCAGCTTACCCAGCAGTGCGGACAACGGCGGGGAGCTGTTTTTT.